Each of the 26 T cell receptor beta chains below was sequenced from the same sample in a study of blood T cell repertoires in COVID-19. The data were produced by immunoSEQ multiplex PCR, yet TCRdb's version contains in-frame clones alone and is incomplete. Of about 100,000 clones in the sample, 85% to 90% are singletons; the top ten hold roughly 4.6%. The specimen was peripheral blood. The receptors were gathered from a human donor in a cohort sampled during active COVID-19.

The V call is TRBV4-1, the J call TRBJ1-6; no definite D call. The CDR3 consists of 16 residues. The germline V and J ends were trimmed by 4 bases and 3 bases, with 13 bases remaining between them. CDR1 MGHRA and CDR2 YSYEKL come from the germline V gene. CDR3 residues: CASSPRFGGYNSPLHF. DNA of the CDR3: TGCGCCAGCAGCCCTCGGTTTGGCGGCTATAATTCACCCCTCCACTTT.

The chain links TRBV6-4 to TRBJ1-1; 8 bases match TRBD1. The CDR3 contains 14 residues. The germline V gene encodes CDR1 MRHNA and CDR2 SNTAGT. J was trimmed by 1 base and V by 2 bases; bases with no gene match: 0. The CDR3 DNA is TGTGCCAGCAGTGACGGACAGGGGAACACTGAAGCTTTCTTT. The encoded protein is CASSDGQGNTEAFF.

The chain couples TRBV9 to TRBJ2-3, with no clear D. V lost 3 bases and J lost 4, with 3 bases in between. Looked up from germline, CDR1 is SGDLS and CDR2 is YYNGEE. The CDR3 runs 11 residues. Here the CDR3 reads CASSAADTQYF. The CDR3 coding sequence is TGTGCCAGCAGCGCGGCAGATACGCAGTATTTT.

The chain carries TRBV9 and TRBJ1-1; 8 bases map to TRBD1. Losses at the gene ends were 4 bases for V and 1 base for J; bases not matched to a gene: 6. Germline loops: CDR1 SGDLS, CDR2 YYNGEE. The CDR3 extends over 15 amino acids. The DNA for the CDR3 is TGTGCCAGCAGCAAAGCACAGGGGGGGAACACTGAAGCTTTCTTT. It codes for CASSKAQGGNTEAFF.

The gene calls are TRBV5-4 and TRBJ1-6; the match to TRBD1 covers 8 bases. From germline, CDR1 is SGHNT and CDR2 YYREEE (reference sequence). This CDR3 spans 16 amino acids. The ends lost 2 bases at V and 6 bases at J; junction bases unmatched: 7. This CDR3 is CASSFGNRGSNSPLHF. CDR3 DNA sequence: TGTGCCAGCAGCTTTGGGAACAGGGGGTCTAATTCACCCCTCCACTTT.

CDR3 sequence reads: CASSGGVGADTQYF. The CDR3 bases are TGTGCCAGCAGCGGAGGGGTAGGGGCCGATACGCAGTATTTT. The V and J genes are TRBV7-3 and TRBJ2-3; D perhaps matches TRBD2 (6 bases). V lost 5 bases, J lost 6 bases, and 15 bases lay in between. Germline V gene lookup returns CDR1 SGHTA and CDR2 FQGTGA. This CDR3 contains 14 residues.

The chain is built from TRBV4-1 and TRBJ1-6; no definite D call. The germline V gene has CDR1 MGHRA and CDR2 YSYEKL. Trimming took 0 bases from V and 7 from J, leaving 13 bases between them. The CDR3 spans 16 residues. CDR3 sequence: CASSQDTALQNSPLHF. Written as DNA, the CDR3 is TGCGCCAGCAGCCAAGATACGGCTTTACAGAATTCACCCCTCCACTTT.

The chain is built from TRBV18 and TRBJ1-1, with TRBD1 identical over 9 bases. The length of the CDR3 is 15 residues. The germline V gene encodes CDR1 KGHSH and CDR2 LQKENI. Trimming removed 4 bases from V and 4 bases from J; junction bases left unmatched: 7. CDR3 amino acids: CASSQRTGEGTEAFF. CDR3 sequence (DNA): TGTGCCAGCTCACAACGGACAGGGGAAGGCACTGAAGCTTTCTTT.

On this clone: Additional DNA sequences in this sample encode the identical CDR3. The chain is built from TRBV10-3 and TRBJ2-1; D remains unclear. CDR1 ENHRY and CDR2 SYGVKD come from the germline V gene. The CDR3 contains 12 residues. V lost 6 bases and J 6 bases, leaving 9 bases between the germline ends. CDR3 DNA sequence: TGTGCCATCAGAGGAGCGTTCAATGAGCAGTTCTTC. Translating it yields CAIRGAFNEQFF.

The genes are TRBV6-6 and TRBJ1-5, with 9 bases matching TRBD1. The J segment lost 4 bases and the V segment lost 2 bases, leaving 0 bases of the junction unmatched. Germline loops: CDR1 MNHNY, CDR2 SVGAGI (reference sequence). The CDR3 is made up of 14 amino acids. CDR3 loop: CASSYGQGNQPQHF. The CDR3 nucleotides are TGTGCCAGCAGTTACGGACAGGGGAATCAGCCCCAGCATTTT.

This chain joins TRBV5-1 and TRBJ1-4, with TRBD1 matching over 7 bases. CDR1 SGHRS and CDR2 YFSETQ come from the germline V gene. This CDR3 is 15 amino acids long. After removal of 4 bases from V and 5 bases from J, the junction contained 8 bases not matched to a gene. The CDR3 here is CASSTTGEENEKLFF. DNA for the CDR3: TGCGCCAGCAGCACCACAGGGGAGGAAAATGAAAAACTGTTTTTT.

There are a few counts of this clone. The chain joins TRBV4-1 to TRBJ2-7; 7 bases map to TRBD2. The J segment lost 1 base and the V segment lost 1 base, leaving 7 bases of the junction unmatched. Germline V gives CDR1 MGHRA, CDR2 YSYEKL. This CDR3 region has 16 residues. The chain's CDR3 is CASSQGRASGSYEQYF. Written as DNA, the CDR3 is TGCGCCAGCAGCCAAGGGCGGGCTAGCGGATCCTACGAGCAGTACTTC.

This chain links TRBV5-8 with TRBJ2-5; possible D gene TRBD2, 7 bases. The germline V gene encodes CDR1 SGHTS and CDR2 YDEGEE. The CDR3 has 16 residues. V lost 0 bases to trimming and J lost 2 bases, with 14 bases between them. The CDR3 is CASSLGGGAGQETQYF. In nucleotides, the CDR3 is TGTGCCAGCAGCTTGGGCGGGGGCGCCGGTCAAGAGACCCAGTACTTC.

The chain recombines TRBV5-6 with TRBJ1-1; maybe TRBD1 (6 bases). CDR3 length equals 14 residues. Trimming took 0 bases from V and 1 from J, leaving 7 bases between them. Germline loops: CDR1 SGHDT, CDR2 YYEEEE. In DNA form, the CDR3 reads TGTGCCAGCAGCTTGGTACAGGGGAACACTGAAGCTTTCTTT. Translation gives CASSLVQGNTEAFF.

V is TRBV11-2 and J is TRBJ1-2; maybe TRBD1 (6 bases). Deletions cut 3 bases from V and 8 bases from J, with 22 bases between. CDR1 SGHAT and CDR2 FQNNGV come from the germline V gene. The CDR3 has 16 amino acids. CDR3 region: CASSFFTGQRGSGYTF. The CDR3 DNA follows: TGTGCCAGCAGCTTCTTCACCGGACAGAGGGGTTCGGGCTACACCTTC.

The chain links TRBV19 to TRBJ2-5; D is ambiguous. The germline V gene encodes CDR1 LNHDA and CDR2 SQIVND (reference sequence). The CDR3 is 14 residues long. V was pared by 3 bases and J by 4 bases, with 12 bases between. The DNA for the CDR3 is TGTGCCAGTAGTATCCGGGTAGTCGGAGAGACCCAGTACTTC. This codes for CASSIRVVGETQYF.

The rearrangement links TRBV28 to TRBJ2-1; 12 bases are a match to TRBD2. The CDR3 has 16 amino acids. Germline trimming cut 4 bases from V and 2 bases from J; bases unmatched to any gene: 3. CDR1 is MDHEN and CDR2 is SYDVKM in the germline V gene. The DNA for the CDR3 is TGTGCCAGCAGTTCTCCTAGCGGGAGGGCCTACAATGAGCAGTTCTTC. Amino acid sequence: CASSSPSGRAYNEQFF.

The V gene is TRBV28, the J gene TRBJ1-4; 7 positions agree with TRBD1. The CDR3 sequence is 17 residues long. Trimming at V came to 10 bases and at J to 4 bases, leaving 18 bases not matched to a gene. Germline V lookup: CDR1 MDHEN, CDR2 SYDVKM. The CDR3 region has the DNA TGTGCCACAAATCCGGGACAGATCGCTAAAGTTAATGAAAAACTGTTTTTT. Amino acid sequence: CATNPGQIAKVNEKLFF.

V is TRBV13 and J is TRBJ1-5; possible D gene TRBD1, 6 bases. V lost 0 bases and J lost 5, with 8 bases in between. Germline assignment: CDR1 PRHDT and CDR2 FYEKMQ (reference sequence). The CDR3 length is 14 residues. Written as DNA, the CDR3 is TGTGCCAGCAGCTTAGGGGGACAAGATCAGCCCCAGCATTTT. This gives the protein CASSLGGQDQPQHF.

CDR3 in DNA: TGTGCCAGCAGATCCCGAGCGGGGGGGGGCCAAGAGACCCAGTACTTC. Protein sequence: CASRSRAGGGQETQYF. V usage is TRBV3-1 (or the pseudogene TRBV3-2) and J usage is TRBJ2-5, with TRBD2 identical over 10 bases. CDR3 length: 16 residues. The V gene's germline CDR1 is LGHDT and CDR2 YNNKEL (reference sequence). Trimming cost V 6 bases and J 1 base; bases outside gene matches: 8.

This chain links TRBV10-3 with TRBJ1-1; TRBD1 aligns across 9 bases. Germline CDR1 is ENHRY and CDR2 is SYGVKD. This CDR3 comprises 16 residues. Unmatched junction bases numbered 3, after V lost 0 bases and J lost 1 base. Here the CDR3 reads CAISESGTGQNTEAFF. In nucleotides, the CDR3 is TGTGCCATCAGTGAGTCCGGGACAGGGCAGAACACTGAAGCTTTCTTT.

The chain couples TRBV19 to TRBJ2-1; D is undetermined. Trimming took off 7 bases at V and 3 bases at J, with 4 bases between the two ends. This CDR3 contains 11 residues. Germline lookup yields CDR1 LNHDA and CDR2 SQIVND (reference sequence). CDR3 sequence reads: CASTNYNEQFF. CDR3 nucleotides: TGTGCCAGTACCAACTACAATGAGCAGTTCTTC.

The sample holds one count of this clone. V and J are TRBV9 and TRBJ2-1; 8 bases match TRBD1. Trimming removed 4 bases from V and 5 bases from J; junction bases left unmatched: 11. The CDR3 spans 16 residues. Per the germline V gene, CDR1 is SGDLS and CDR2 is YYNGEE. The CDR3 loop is CASSFGTGGGNNEQFF. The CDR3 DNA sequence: TGTGCCAGCAGCTTCGGGACAGGTGGGGGGAACAATGAGCAGTTCTTC.

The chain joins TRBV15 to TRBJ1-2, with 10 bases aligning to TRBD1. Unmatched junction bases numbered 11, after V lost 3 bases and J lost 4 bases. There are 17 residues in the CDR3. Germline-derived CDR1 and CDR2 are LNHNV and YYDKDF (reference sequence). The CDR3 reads CATSSSGTGDLLYGYTF. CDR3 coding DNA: TGTGCCACCAGCAGTTCCGGGACAGGGGACCTCCTCTATGGCTACACCTTC.

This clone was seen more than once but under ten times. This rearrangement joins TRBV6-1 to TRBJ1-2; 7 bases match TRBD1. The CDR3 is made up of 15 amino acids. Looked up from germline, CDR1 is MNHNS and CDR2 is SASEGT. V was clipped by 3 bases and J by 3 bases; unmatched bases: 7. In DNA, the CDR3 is TGTGCCAGCAGTGAGGGACAGCTAATTGACTATGGCTACACCTTC. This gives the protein CASSEGQLIDYGYTF.

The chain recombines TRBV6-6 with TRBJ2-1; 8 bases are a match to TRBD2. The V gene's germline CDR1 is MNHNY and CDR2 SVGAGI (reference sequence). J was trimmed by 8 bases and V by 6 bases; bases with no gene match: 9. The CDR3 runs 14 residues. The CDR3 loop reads CASRNSGGADEQFF. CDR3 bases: TGTGCCAGCAGAAATTCCGGGGGGGCCGATGAGCAGTTCTTC.